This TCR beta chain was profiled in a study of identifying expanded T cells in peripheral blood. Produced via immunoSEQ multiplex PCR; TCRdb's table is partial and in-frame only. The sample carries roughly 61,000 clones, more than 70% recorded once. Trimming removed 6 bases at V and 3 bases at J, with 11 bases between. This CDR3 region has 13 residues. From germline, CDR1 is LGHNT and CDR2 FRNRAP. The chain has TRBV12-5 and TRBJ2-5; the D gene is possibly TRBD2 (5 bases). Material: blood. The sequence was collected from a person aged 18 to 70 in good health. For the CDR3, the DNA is TGTGCTAGTGGGACGTCGAGGGAAGAGACCCAGTACTTC. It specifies CASGTSREETQYF.